This paragraph covers one TCR beta chain sequence. The antigen remains undetermined. The source of the sample is a study of tumor-infiltrating lymphocytes in localized non-small cell lung cancer. Trimming cost V 9 bases and J 5 bases, with 10 bases left between them. The CDR3 totals 11 residues. Germline assignment: CDR1 LNHDA and CDR2 SQIVND (reference sequence). Study-level findings and limits: Higher tumor T cell infiltration than in uninvolved lung was supported by TCRbeta sequencing. Only some patients had TCR sequencing, depending on available tissue.

This table comes from immunoSEQ multiplex PCR, and its TCRdb copy is limited to in-frame clones, with some not included. The data hold nearly 9,500 clones, with approximately 80% observed a single time. The material sequenced was uninvolved lung tissue not adjacent to the tumor. This receptor was obtained from a human donor with non-small cell lung cancer. V and J are TRBV19 and TRBJ2-5; tentative D call: TRBD2 (6 bases). CDR3 sequence: CASGREETQYF. CDR3 in DNA: TGTGCCAGCGGACGGGAGGAGACCCAGTACTTC.